These T cell receptor beta chains were read from a single sample in a study of T cells after yellow fever vaccination. TCRdb passed the 5' RACE reads through MiXCR, listing each CDR3 protein once. This sample has about 140,000 distinct CDR3 sequences, with less than 9.5% found just once. Specimen: CD4+ T cells sorted from PBMCs, collected 5 days after the yellow fever booster vaccination. The source of these receptors is a man aged 25-40 years who received the YFV17D yellow fever vaccine. CDR3s include the opening cysteine and the closing phenylalanine or tryptophan. Each record gives: J gene, D gene, V gene, clone size, CDR3 protein, CDR3 DNA. D genes are given only for firm matches. The listing skips clone size in some rows; elsewhere it reads once, few, many or a size class.

TRBJ2-1 - TRBV30 - CAWTRAYNEQFF TGTGCCTGGACTCGCGCCTACAATGAGCAGTTCTTC
TRBJ2-1 - TRBV6-1 many CASSLWVPGPQGQFF TGTGCCAGCAGCCTCTGGGTTCCGGGGCCCCAGGGGCAGTTCTTC
TRBJ2-7 TRBD2 TRBV19 - CASTPTLLAPAYEQYF TGTGCCAGTACCCCAACCCTACTAGCGCCCGCCTACGAGCAGTACTTC
TRBJ1-5 TRBD1 TRBV15 many CATSRVGRGQLQPQHF TGTGCCACCAGCAGAGTTGGGAGGGGGCAGCTTCAGCCCCAGCATTTT
TRBJ1-4 - TRBV11-2 many CASSFHSEKLFF TGTGCCAGCAGCTTCCATTCCGAAAAACTGTTTTTT
TRBJ2-4 - TRBV6-1 many CASSEAGADKNIQYF TGTGCCAGCAGTGAGGCGGGGGCTGACAAAAACATTCAGTACTTC
TRBJ2-3 - TRBV10-3 many CAIRQGDTQYF TGTGCCATCAGACAGGGTGATACGCAGTATTTT
TRBJ2-7 - TRBV11-2 - CASSTPRVTDPVQYF TGTGCCAGCAGCACTCCAAGGGTTACGGATCCGGTGCAGTACTTC
TRBJ1-4 TRBD1 TRBV7-2 many CASSAQTGVGEKLFF TGTGCCAGCAGCGCCCAGACAGGGGTTGGTGAAAAACTGTTTTTT
TRBJ2-6 TRBD1 TRBV7-3 many CASSSWTGTSRTGANVLTF TGTGCCAGCAGCTCCTGGACAGGGACCTCGAGGACTGGGGCCAACGTCCTGACTTTC
TRBJ2-5 - TRBV21-1 many CASSKGVRGLKTQYF TGTGCCAGCAGCAAAGGAGTCAGGGGTTTGAAGACCCAGTACTTC
TRBJ2-1 - TRBV21-1 many CASSRGRGGQGYNEQFF TGTGCCAGCTCAAGGGGTAGAGGGGGACAGGGATACAATGAGCAGTTCTTC
TRBJ2-5 - TRBV18 many CASSPLPQETQYF TGTGCCAGCTCACCACTCCCCCAAGAGACCCAGTACTTC
TRBJ2-1 - TRBV6-2/TRBV6-3 many CASSRNTDNEQFF TGTGCCAGCAGCCGGAACACAGACAATGAGCAGTTCTTC
TRBJ2-7 - TRBV5-5 many CASSLERLASYEQYF TGTGCCAGCAGCTTGGAGCGGCTAGCCTCCTACGAGCAGTACTTC
TRBJ2-1 - TRBV20-1 many CSASSWGRNEQFF TGCAGTGCTAGCTCCTGGGGTCGCAATGAGCAGTTCTTC
TRBJ2-2 - TRBV20-1 many CSARNTRERSYTGELFF TGCAGTGCTCGCAATACAAGGGAGAGGAGTTACACCGGGGAGCTGTTTTTT
TRBJ2-5 TRBD1 TRBV7-2 many CASSLGTVKETQYF TGTGCCAGCAGCTTGGGGACAGTAAAGGAGACCCAGTACTTC
TRBJ2-2 - TRBV24-1 many CATSDFRTGTNTGELFF TGTGCCACCAGTGATTTTAGGACGGGAACGAACACCGGGGAGCTGTTTTTT
TRBJ1-1 - TRBV4-3 many CASSQELESEAFF TGCGCCAGCAGCCAAGAATTGGAGAGTGAAGCTTTCTTT
TRBJ2-5 TRBD2 TRBV12-3/TRBV12-4 many CASSLGMGGSGETQYF TGTGCCAGCAGTTTGGGTATGGGAGGGAGCGGAGAGACCCAGTACTTC
TRBJ1-5 TRBD1 TRBV6-2/TRBV6-3 - CASRNSGGIGHF TGTGCCAGCAGGAACTCAGGGGGTATTGGGCATTTT
TRBJ2-1 - TRBV28 few CASSTGQSYNEQFF TGTGCCAGCAGCACGGGACAATCCTACAATGAGCAGTTCTTC
TRBJ2-1 TRBD1 TRBV5-4 - CASSSGPPGQTNEQFF TGTGCCAGCAGCTCGGGCCCTCCGGGACAGACCAATGAGCAGTTCTTC
TRBJ2-1 TRBD2 TRBV12-3/TRBV12-4 many CASSKPGLGLYEQFF TGTGCCAGCAGCAAGCCGGGACTAGGCCTCTATGAGCAGTTCTTC
TRBJ2-7 TRBD1 TRBV12-3/TRBV12-4 many CASSRRDRGTGYEQYF TGTGCCAGCAGTCGCCGGGACAGGGGTACGGGCTACGAGCAGTACTTC
TRBJ2-1 TRBD1 TRBV20-1 many CSASRQGDEQFF TGCAGTGCTAGCCGCCAGGGGGATGAGCAGTTCTTC
TRBJ1-5 TRBD1 TRBV6-1 few CASSIGTARVNQPQHF TGTGCCAGCAGCATCGGGACAGCCAGAGTCAATCAGCCCCAGCATTTT
TRBJ2-1 TRBD2 TRBV12-3/TRBV12-4 - CAISFRSSSGSLHNEQFF TGTGCCATCAGTTTTCGGTCTTCTAGCGGGAGTCTCCACAATGAGCAGTTCTTC
TRBJ2-5 TRBD2 TRBV7-8 many CASSFGGTSGQETQYF TGTGCCAGCAGCTTTGGAGGGACTAGCGGTCAAGAGACCCAGTACTTC
TRBJ2-3 TRBD1 TRBV20-1 many CSARAPGGYTDTQYF TGCAGTGCTAGAGCCCCAGGGGGCTACACAGATACGCAGTATTTT
TRBJ2-6 - TRBV1 many CTSSQDKRRGGANVLTF TGCACCAGCAGCCAAGATAAAAGAAGGGGTGGGGCCAACGTCCTGACTTTC
TRBJ1-2 TRBD1 TRBV2 many CASRPETGYGYTF TGTGCCAGCAGGCCCGAGACAGGGTATGGCTACACCTTC
TRBJ2-6 - TRBV29-1 - CSVGARKRGGSGANVLTF TGCAGCGTTGGTGCCCGAAAAAGGGGAGGCTCTGGGGCCAACGTCCTGACTTTC
TRBJ1-2 - TRBV12-3/TRBV12-4 many CASSFGQGIGGYTF TGTGCCAGCAGTTTCGGGCAGGGAATAGGAGGCTACACCTTC
TRBJ2-7 - TRBV7-2 many CASSLALVPYEQYF TGTGCCAGCAGCTTAGCGCTGGTTCCATACGAGCAGTACTTC
TRBJ2-5 - TRBV3-1 many CASSQDLWAGETQYF TGTGCCAGCAGCCAAGATCTCTGGGCAGGAGAGACCCAGTACTTC
TRBJ2-5 - TRBV7-9 many CASSHRLIQETQYF TGTGCCAGCAGCCACCGACTGATCCAAGAGACCCAGTACTTC